The present entry profiles one T cell receptor (beta chain) with its context. Antigen: not known. The sample originates from a study of T cells in pancreatic ductal adenocarcinoma. Germline CDR1 and CDR2: SGHRS and YFSETQ. Germline trimming cut 4 bases from V and 5 bases from J; bases unmatched to any gene: 9. The CDR3 contains 15 residues. Study observations and caveats: Blood clonality (around 0.066) did not differ significantly from tumor (about 0.112). Results skew toward the minority of patients with early-stage disease. Tumors hold more CD45RO+ effector T cells, which may bias toward lower diversity.

Repertoires were generated with immunoSEQ multiplex PCR, while TCRdb's copy carries only in-frame clones and drops some. In the table there are about 29,000 clones, more than 80% of which are singletons. No neoadjuvant therapy was given to the selected pancreatic ductal adenocarcinoma patients before their surgery. Material: PBMCs. The sequence came from a human donor with pancreatic ductal adenocarcinoma. The chain couples TRBV5-1 to TRBJ1-2, with 9 bases that match TRBD1. The CDR3 DNA sequence: TGCGCCAGCAGCCCCCGGACAGGGGACAGGTATGGCTACACCTTC. It is translated as CASSPRTGDRYGYTF.